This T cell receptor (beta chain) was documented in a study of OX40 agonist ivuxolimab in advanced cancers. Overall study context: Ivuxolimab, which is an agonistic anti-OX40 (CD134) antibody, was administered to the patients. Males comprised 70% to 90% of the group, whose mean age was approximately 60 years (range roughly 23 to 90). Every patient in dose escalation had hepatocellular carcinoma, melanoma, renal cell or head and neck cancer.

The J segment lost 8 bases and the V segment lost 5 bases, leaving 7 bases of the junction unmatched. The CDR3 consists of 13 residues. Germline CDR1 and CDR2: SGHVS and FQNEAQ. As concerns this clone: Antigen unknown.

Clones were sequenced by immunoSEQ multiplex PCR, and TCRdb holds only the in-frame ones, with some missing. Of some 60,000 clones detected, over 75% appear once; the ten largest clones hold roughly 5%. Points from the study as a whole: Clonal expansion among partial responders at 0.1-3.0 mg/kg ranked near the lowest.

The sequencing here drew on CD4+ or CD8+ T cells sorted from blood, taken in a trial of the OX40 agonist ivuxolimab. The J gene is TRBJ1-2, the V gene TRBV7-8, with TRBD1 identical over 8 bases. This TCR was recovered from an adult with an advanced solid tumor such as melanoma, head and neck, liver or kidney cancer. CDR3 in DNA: TGTGCCAGCAGCGAGGGGGCAGGGGGCGGCTACACCTTC. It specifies CASSEGAGGGYTF.